This T cell receptor beta chain emerged from a study of T cells after yellow fever vaccination (dated by TCRdb to between 2018 and 2021). About the study as a whole: The SMART-Seq v4 Ultra Low Input RNA kit was used to prepare libraries from fractions with low cell numbers. To track T-cell clones before and after primary and booster YFV17D yellow fever vaccination, bulk TCR alpha and beta repertoires were sequenced longitudinally. Two healthy male donors made up the cohort, one aged 18 to 29 years and the other aged 30 to 39 years. Blood samples were taken at several timepoints before and after primary and secondary immunization, and bulk PBMC replicates and cell subsets were isolated. Broad study findings and their caveats: Because the study included only two donors, the extent to which the findings can be generalized is limited. The secondary T-cell response was found to be weaker but faster than the primary response, with a peak reached on day 5 rather than on day 15. Most clones expanded after primary vaccination were re-detected after the booster (96% of CD4 and more than 70% of CD8), suggesting broad memory maintenance. A small fraction of clonotypes showed up in both the CD4 and CD8 compartments, probably as a result of convergent recombination. FACS-sorted repertoires could contain abundant contaminating clonotypes from the bulk population, so computational filtering was required.

The treatment or condition label on this specimen signifies: live attenuated yellow fever vaccine strain. Two biological replicates of bulk PBMCs were collected at each blood-draw timepoint. A standard Ficoll-Paque protocol was used to isolate PBMCs from peripheral blood. RNA was extracted with TriZol from bulk PBMCs, CD4 and CD8 fractions, and dextramer-positive and dextramer-negative fractions. The instrument was an Illumina NovaSeq 6000. Synthesis of TCR cDNA relied on 5'RACE template switching, a step that introduced a universal primer site along with unique molecular identifiers. Priming of cDNA synthesis was performed from both the TCR alpha and TCR beta constant segments. Two PCR steps were used to amplify libraries, with sample barcodes and sequencing adapters being added in the second step. Sequencing of libraries was done on Illumina HiSeq 2500 (2x100 bp) or NovaSeq (2x150 bp). In the paper's pipeline: MIGEC handled demultiplexing of reads and collapsing into UMI consensus sequences, while MiXCR performed V(D)J alignment. Clonotypes responding to the vaccine were identified with edgeR on replicate PBMC samples, with the criteria of FDR below 0.01 and a log2 fold change above 5 up to day 15. Bulk clonotypes were assigned CD4 or CD8 identity according to which sequenced CD4 or CD8 repertoire held them at higher abundance. Using fastp trimming at Q25 and MiXCR clonotype assembly, TCRdb reanalyzed the public sequencing data and kept in-frame beta chains. Every entry covers one CDR3 protein and lists the most common genes and DNA from its rows. These V and J calls are TCRdb output, not the study's own analysis. The sample table holds some 400,000 distinct CDR3 sequences, of which approximately 18% were seen once. The ten largest account for around 17% of the sample.

This clonotype showed up just a few times. This clone's antigen is unknown. No much larger clonotype is one base removed from it; base qualities were not supplied. V is pared back by 6 bases and J by 6 bases, with 18 bases lying between the germline termini. CDR1 and CDR2 were assigned from the germline V gene as ENHRY and SYGVKD. The CDR3 holds 15 amino acids from the cysteine to the phenylalanine. Solely the CDR3 DNA is kept, with 45 bases framed from the first base. The sequence is built from TRBV10-3 and TRBJ2-1; the D segment could be TRBD2, given 6 matching bases. The sample consisted of PBMCs, taken before the yellow fever booster vaccination. This TCR was sampled from a man between 18 and 29 years old who received the YFV17D yellow fever vaccine. The nucleotides are TGTGCCATCAGCCCCTTTGGCGGGGTCGGCAATGAGCAGTTCTTC. It translates to CAISPFGGVGNEQFF.